These 18 T cell receptor beta chains share one sample of origin, sequenced in a study of beta chain features in type 1 diabetes. Findings and caveats of the study: Moderately but significantly shorter TCRB CDR3s were found in Type 1 diabetes patients in all four CD4+ subsets.

Their antigens are not known. Since all of the isolated RNA was reverse transcribed, expressed TCRB transcripts were what got sequenced. Clones were sequenced by immunoSEQ multiplex PCR, and TCRdb holds only the in-frame ones, with some missing. The sample holds a few hundred thousand clones; 8.5% to 10% are singletons and the top ten take about 0.63%. Material: central memory CD4+ T cells from blood. The receptors derive from a man aged 30 to 39 with type 1 diabetes.

The genes are TRBV6-1 and TRBJ2-2; D gene unclear. This CDR3 comprises 12 residues. Between the trimmed V and J ends, which lost 5 bases and 6 bases, there was a span of 7 bases. Per the germline V gene, CDR1 is MNHNS and CDR2 is SASEGT. The DNA for the CDR3 is TGTGCCAGCAGTCTCGGCTCCGGGGAGCTGTTTTTT. Amino acid sequence: CASSLGSGELFF.

The gene calls are TRBV4-2 and TRBJ2-5, with 7 bases matching TRBD2. Trimming cost V 5 bases and J 5 bases; bases outside gene matches: 11. The CDR3 has 15 residues. CDR1 is LGHNA, CDR2 YNFKEQ, per germline. In DNA form, the CDR3 reads TGTGCCAGCAGCTGGTCCCTAGCGGCTGGGGAGACCCAGTACTTC. Its protein product is CASSWSLAAGETQYF.

The gene calls are TRBV5-6 and TRBJ2-7; TRBD1 matches 8 bases. The germline CDR1 and CDR2 sequences are SGHDT and YYEEEE. J gave up 4 bases and V 6 bases, and 9 bases lay outside the gene matches. This CDR3 is built from 14 residues. The CDR3 region is CASTSPGTGYEQYF. CDR3 in DNA: TGTGCCAGCACCTCCCCCGGGACAGGTTACGAGCAGTACTTC.

This clone was counted only a few times. The chain is built from TRBV4-2 and TRBJ2-4, with D maybe TRBD2 (6 bases). Trimming cost V 1 base and J 13 bases, with 17 bases left between them. The CDR3 contains 14 residues. The germline gives CDR1 LGHNA, CDR2 YNFKEQ. The CDR3 region is CASSQGGREGLQYF. In nucleotides, the CDR3 is TGTGCCAGCAGCCAAGGAGGGCGGGAAGGGCTCCAGTACTTC.

The genes are TRBV27 and TRBJ1-1; D possibly corresponds to TRBD1 (6 bases). The CDR3 has 14 amino acids. Trimming took off 4 bases at V and 5 bases at J, with 14 bases between the two ends. In germline, CDR1 is MNHEY, CDR2 SMNVEV (reference sequence). The CDR3 protein is CASSWGGAGTEAFF. CDR3 coding DNA: TGTGCCAGCAGTTGGGGGGGCGCTGGGACTGAAGCTTTCTTT.

This clone was counted only a few times. This rearrangement joins TRBV18 to TRBJ2-2; TRBD1 matches at 7 bases. The junction had 5 bases not matched to a gene; V was cut back by 9 bases and J by 1 base. This CDR3 comprises 14 residues. CDR1 and CDR2 from the germline V gene are KGHSH and LQKENI. The CDR3 DNA reads TGTGCCAGTACCGGGACAGAGAACACCGGGGAGCTGTTTTTT. It encodes CASTGTENTGELFF.

The genes are TRBV5-1 and TRBJ1-1; D is ambiguous. This CDR3 comprises 16 residues. Germline values: CDR1 SGHRS, CDR2 YFSETQ. V lost 4 bases, J lost 0 bases, and 16 bases lay in between. CDR3 coding DNA: TGCGCCAGCAGCCAGGCCCCAAGTGGGATGAACACTGAAGCTTTCTTT. Encoded protein: CASSQAPSGMNTEAFF.

This clone turned up a few times. The CDR3 nucleotides are TGTGCCAGCACCACTATCCGGGACAGCTCCTACGAGCAGTACTTC. Residues: CASTTIRDSSYEQYF. The genes are TRBV28 and TRBJ2-7, with 7 nucleotides matching TRBD1. After removal of 7 bases from V and 0 bases from J, the junction contained 9 bases not matched to a gene. This CDR3 is 15 amino acids long. CDR1 and CDR2 from the germline V gene are MDHEN and SYDVKM.

This chain links TRBV2 with TRBJ1-4, with D tentatively TRBD1 (6 bases). V shed 9 bases and J shed 2 bases, with 13 bases lying between them. Per the germline V gene, CDR1 is SNHLY and CDR2 is FYNNEI. The CDR3 spans 14 residues. The CDR3 DNA reads as TGTGCCAGTAGAAAGGGGGACACTAATGAAAAACTGTTTTTT. Translating gives CASRKGDTNEKLFF. The full variable domain, in which reference TRBV2 and TRBJ1-4 provide the parts outside the CDR3, is EPEVTQTPSHQVTQMGQEVILRCVPISNHLYFYWYRQILGQKVEFLVSFYNNEISEKSEIFDDQFSVERPDGSNFTLKIRSTKLEDSAMYFCASRKGDTNEKLFFGSGTQLSVL.

This clone was recorded many times. CDR3 loop: CASSDIGWNNEQFF. The DNA of the CDR3 is TGTGCCAGCAGCGACATCGGGTGGAACAATGAGCAGTTCTTC. The V and J genes are TRBV9 and TRBJ2-1; D gene uncertain. This CDR3 is 14 amino acids long. Trimming cost V 3 bases and J 5 bases, with 12 bases left between them. Germline V gene sequence: CDR1 SGDLS, CDR2 YYNGEE.

This clone was counted at least ten times. The rearrangement joins TRBV10-2 to TRBJ2-1; 10 nucleotides match TRBD2. The CDR3 is 15 residues long. With 7 bases clipped from V and 7 bases from J, the junction kept 10 bases outside the gene matches. Germline CDR1 reads WSHSY; CDR2 reads SAAADI. In nucleotides, the CDR3 is TGCGCCAGCAAGAATCTAGCGGGAGTGAGTAATGAGCAGTTCTTC. Translating it yields CASKNLAGVSNEQFF.

This clone was found many times. This chain joins TRBV27 and TRBJ2-3, with unresolved D. Trimming cost V 5 bases and J 4 bases, with 13 bases left between them. The CDR3 runs 14 residues. Germline lookup yields CDR1 MNHEY and CDR2 SMNVEV (reference sequence). The CDR3 loop is CASSISYLADTQYF. CDR3 coding DNA: TGTGCCAGCAGTATCTCTTACCTCGCAGATACGCAGTATTTT.

This clone turned up a few times. This rearrangement joins TRBV5-4 to TRBJ2-5, with TRBD2 matching 11 bases. Near its end, the DNA agrees better with TRBJ2-7, so the J call may be wrong. This CDR3 has 14 amino acids. CDR1 is SGHNT and CDR2 is YYREEE in the germline V gene (reference sequence). The CDR3 DNA is TGTGCCAGCAGCCCCGGGACTAGCGGATACGAGCAGTACTTC. Its translation: CASSPGTSGYEQYF.

The chain combines TRBV5-8 with TRBJ1-4; D remains unclear. With 2 bases removed from V and 8 bases from J, the gap between germline ends came to 16 bases. The CDR3 is 15 amino acids. Germline V gene data show CDR1 as SGHTS and CDR2 as YDEGEE. CDR3 sequence: CASSFQLTTGEKLFF. The DNA of the CDR3 is TGTGCCAGCAGCTTTCAGTTGACAACCGGGGAAAAACTGTTTTTT.

This clone was detected ten times or more. This CDR3 is also generated by other DNA sequences in the sample. The gene calls are TRBV28 and TRBJ1-2; tentative D call: TRBD1 (6 bases). The V end lost 3 bases, the J end lost 4 bases, and 12 bases lay between the germline ends. From germline, CDR1 is MDHEN and CDR2 SYDVKM. The CDR3 length is 14 residues. CDR3 region: CASSFLRGGYGYTF. DNA for the CDR3: TGTGCCAGCAGTTTCCTCAGGGGCGGCTATGGCTACACCTTC.

The chain is built from TRBV4-2 and TRBJ2-3, with D maybe TRBD1 (5 bases). Germline CDR1 is LGHNA and CDR2 is YNFKEQ. Deletions cut 5 bases from V and 3 bases from J, with 12 bases between. The CDR3 runs to 14 residues. In DNA, the CDR3 is TGTGCCAGCAGCGCTAATCACAGGACAGATACGCAGTATTTT. This sequence encodes CASSANHRTDTQYF.

The V gene is TRBV12-5, the J gene TRBJ2-5; a possible D gene is TRBD2 (5 bases). Between the trimmed V and J ends, which lost 2 bases and 4 bases, there was a span of 20 bases. The CDR3 has 17 amino acids. Germline V CDR1 and CDR2: LGHNT, FRNRAP. The CDR3: CASGLKGITSEGETQYF. The CDR3 DNA is TGTGCTAGTGGTTTGAAGGGTATCACATCCGAGGGAGAGACCCAGTACTTC.

This clone has more than one count but fewer than ten. The chain joins TRBV5-4 to TRBJ2-5; D is unresolved. Trimming stripped 2 bases from V and 1 base from J, with 9 bases between. There are 14 residues in the CDR3. Germline V gives CDR1 SGHNT, CDR2 YYREEE (reference sequence). This chain's CDR3 is CASSFGLFQETQYF. The CDR3 DNA reads as TGTGCCAGCAGCTTTGGCCTCTTCCAAGAGACCCAGTACTTC. Drawing the rest from reference TRBV5-4 and TRBJ2-5, the complete variable domain is ETGVTQSPTHLIKTRGQQVTLRCSSQSGHNTVSWYQQALGQGPQFIFQYYREEENGRGNFPPRFSGLQFPNYSSELNVNALELDDSALYLCASSFGLFQETQYFGPGTRLLVL.